The 14 T cell receptor beta chains in this list originate from one sample, sequenced in a study of blood T cell repertoires in COVID-19. Here immunoSEQ multiplex PCR was the method, and the copy in TCRdb shows in-frame clones only, minus some. Of approximately 300,000 clones listed, around 90% are singletons. Source material: peripheral blood. These receptors were taken from a woman aged 40 to 50 with acute or convalescent COVID-19.

The chain uses TRBV2 and TRBJ1-2; 8 nucleotides align to TRBD1. CDR1 is SNHLY and CDR2 is FYNNEI in the germline V gene. J lost 4 bases, V lost 6 bases, and 16 bases had no gene match. CDR3 length: 17 amino acids. The CDR3 DNA follows: TGTGCCAGCAGGGCCGGGACAGGCTTACCGCCAAGCTATGGCTACACCTTC. Its translation is CASRAGTGLPPSYGYTF.

This clone occurred once. V is TRBV25-1 and J is TRBJ1-2; D is possibly TRBD1 (5 bases). Germline-derived CDR1 and CDR2 are MGHDK and SYGVNS. V lost 7 bases and J lost 2, with 14 bases in between. This CDR3 spans 14 amino acids. The CDR3 protein is CASTQLGGNYGYTF. CDR3 DNA: TGTGCCAGCACCCAACTGGGGGGAAACTATGGCTACACCTTC.

This clone showed up just once. The chain has TRBV18 and TRBJ2-7, with D hard to call. This CDR3 comprises 15 residues. The V and J ends lost 2 bases and 0 bases respectively, with 11 bases between them. CDR1 KGHSH and CDR2 LQKENI come from the germline V gene. The CDR3, as DNA: TGTGCCAGCTCACCAAGCCCCGGGTCCTCCTACGAGCAGTACGTC. This codes for CASSPSPGSSYEQYV.

The sample holds one count of this clone. The CDR3 reads CASSLKFADTGELFF. CDR3 coding DNA: TGTGCCAGCAGCTTAAAGTTTGCGGACACCGGGGAGCTGTTTTTT. The chain uses TRBV7-8 and TRBJ2-2; D unclear. The germline V gene encodes CDR1 SGHVS and CDR2 FQNEAQ. The CDR3 totals 15 residues. V dropped 2 bases and J dropped 3 bases, with 10 bases sitting between them.

The chain joins TRBV6-5 to TRBJ2-7; perhaps TRBD1 as D (7 bases). Trimming removed 7 bases from V and 3 bases from J, with 13 bases in between. Looked up from germline, CDR1 is MNHEY and CDR2 is SVGAGI. The CDR3 spans 13 residues. CDR3 nucleotides: TGTGCCAGCACTGCGGGACAGAGCTACGAGCAGTACGTC. As protein: CASTAGQSYEQYV.

The chain couples TRBV27 to TRBJ1-2, with D unclear. This CDR3 spans 15 amino acids. The germline CDR1 and CDR2 sequences are MNHEY and SMNVEV (reference sequence). Trimming took 3 bases from V and 1 from J, leaving 12 bases between them. The DNA for the CDR3 is TGTGCCAGCAGTTTGGCGGGCACCGATAACTATGGCTACACCTTC. Protein product: CASSLAGTDNYGYTF.

V usage is TRBV30 and J usage is TRBJ2-3, with a weak D call TRBD2 (5 bases). The V gene lost 2 bases and the J gene lost 6 bases, with 15 bases spanning the gap. Per the germline V gene, CDR1 is GTSNPN and CDR2 is SVGIG (reference sequence). The CDR3 has 14 amino acids. The chain's CDR3 is CAWSPGTPDDTQYF. The CDR3 DNA is TGTGCCTGGAGTCCGGGAACCCCTGACGATACGCAGTATTTT. The full variable domain, completed using reference TRBV30 and TRBJ2-3, is SQTIHQWPATLVQPVGSPLSLECTVEGTSNPNLYWYRQAAGRGLQLLFYSVGIGQISSEVPQNLSASRPQDRQFILSSKKLLLSDSGFYLCAWSPGTPDDTQYFGPGTRLTVL.

V gene TRBV5-5 combines with J gene TRBJ1-2; 7 bases map to TRBD1. Looked up from germline, CDR1 is SGHKS and CDR2 is YYEKEE (reference sequence). This CDR3 region has 18 residues. With 4 bases clipped from V and 0 bases from J, the junction kept 15 bases outside the gene matches. CDR3: CASSLGRDSRPANYGYTF. The CDR3, as DNA: TGTGCCAGCAGCCTAGGCCGGGACAGCCGACCAGCTAACTATGGCTACACCTTC.

This chain joins TRBV5-5 and TRBJ1-1; D possibly corresponds to TRBD1 (5 bases). The ends were cut back, 2 bases at V and 5 bases at J, with 13 bases in the middle. Germline V gives CDR1 SGHKS, CDR2 YYEKEE (reference sequence). The CDR3 loop spans 14 amino acids. CDR3 DNA: TGTGCCAGCAGCTTAAGGGGAATGCAGACTGAAGCTTTCTTT. It specifies CASSLRGMQTEAFF.

The chain couples TRBV5-4 to TRBJ2-1; TRBD1 matches 8 bases. Per germline, CDR1 SGHNT and CDR2 YYREEE (reference sequence). The trim removed 0 bases at V and 8 bases at J, leaving 7 bases unmatched. The CDR3 sequence is 15 residues long. This chain's CDR3 is CASSLGTGRVDEQFF. CDR3 sequence (DNA): TGTGCCAGCAGCTTGGGGACAGGGCGGGTCGATGAGCAGTTCTTC.

The V call is TRBV24-1, the J call TRBJ2-6; possible D gene TRBD1, 5 bases. This CDR3 spans 16 amino acids. Germline CDR1 reads KGHDR; CDR2 reads SFDVKD. Deletions cut 7 bases from V and 1 base from J, with 13 bases between. CDR3 DNA sequence: TGTGCCACCAGACTCCTCAGGGTTTCTGGGGCCAACGTCCTGACTTTC. Its protein is CATRLLRVSGANVLTF.

The chain employs TRBV6-5 and TRBJ1-2; D unresolved. V lost 2 bases and J lost 4, with 8 bases in between. CDR3 length: 13 amino acids. Looked up from germline, CDR1 is MNHEY and CDR2 is SVGAGI. Here the CDR3 reads CASSYDKAYGYTF. As DNA, the CDR3 is TGTGCCAGCAGTTACGACAAAGCCTATGGCTACACCTTC.

The chain employs TRBV3-1 (or the pseudogene TRBV3-2) and TRBJ1-5; TRBD1 agrees at 8 bases. This CDR3 spans 15 amino acids. CDR1 and CDR2 (germline): LGHDT, YNNKEL (reference sequence). V was clipped by 1 base and J by 4 bases; unmatched bases: 3. CDR3 sequence: CASSQAGQGNQPQHF. As DNA, the CDR3 is TGTGCCAGCAGCCAAGCCGGACAGGGAAATCAGCCCCAGCATTTT.

The chain links TRBV5-4 to TRBJ1-1; TRBD1 agrees at 9 bases. V shed 2 bases and J 4 bases; nucleotides not matched to a gene: 6. The CDR3 has 15 amino acids. The germline CDR1 and CDR2 sequences are SGHNT and YYREEE (reference sequence). CDR3 residues: CASSLPGQGGTEAFF. CDR3 coding DNA: TGTGCCAGCAGCTTACCGGGACAGGGAGGCACTGAAGCTTTCTTT.